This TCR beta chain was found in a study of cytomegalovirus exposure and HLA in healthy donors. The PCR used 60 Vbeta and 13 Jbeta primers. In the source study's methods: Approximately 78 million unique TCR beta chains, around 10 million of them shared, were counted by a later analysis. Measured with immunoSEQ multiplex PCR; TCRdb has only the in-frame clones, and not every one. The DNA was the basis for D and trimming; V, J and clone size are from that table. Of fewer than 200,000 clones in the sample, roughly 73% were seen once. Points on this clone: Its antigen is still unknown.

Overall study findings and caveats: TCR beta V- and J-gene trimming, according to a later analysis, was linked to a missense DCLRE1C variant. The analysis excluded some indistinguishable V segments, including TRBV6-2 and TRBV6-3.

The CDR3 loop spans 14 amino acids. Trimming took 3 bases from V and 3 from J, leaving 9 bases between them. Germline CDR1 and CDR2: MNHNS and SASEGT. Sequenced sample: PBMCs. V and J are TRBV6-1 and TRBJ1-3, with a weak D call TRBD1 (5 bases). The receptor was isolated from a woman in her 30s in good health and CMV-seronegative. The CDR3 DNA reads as TGTGCCAGCAGTGATGGGGCAGTTGGAAACACCATATATTTT. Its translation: CASSDGAVGNTIYF.